The rows below give T cell receptor beta chains drawn from one sample of a study of T cell repertoires in cytomegalovirus infection. These receptors' targets are unknown. TCRdb re-called the reads with MiXCR, one entry per CDR3 protein. The sample consists of some 800,000 distinct CDR3 sequences, about 33% of them appearing once. The specimen was cultured CD8+ T cells from PBMCs, collected from culture after CMV antigen stimulation. These TCRs come from a human donor in good health (CMV status not recorded). Some clones in this sample may be carry-over from other donors' samples. Both conserved end residues are part of each CDR3. A D gene is named only where the DNA matches it firmly. Rows may omit the clone size; those that give it use once, few, many or a size class.

>TRBV27|TRBJ2-5|-|few
TGTGCTACCGGTGGGTGGAAGACCCAGTACTTC
CATGGWKTQYF
>TRBV15|TRBJ2-2|-|-
TGTGCCACCAGCAGAGTTGGGGGGCCTGGCACCGGGGAGCTGTTTTTT
CATSRVGGPGTGELFF
>TRBV28|TRBJ2-5|TRBD2|many
TGTGCCAGCAGTTTGACTAGCGGGGCCAAAGGGGAGACCCAGTACTTC
CASSLTSGAKGETQYF
>TRBV5-6|TRBJ1-1|TRBD1|few
TGTGCCAGCTGGGACAGGGGGAACACTGAAGCTTTCTTT
CASWDRGNTEAFF
>TRBV11-2|TRBJ2-2|-|few
TGTGCCAGCAGCTTAAAGGGGCCGCACGGGGAGCTGTTTTTT
CASSLKGPHGELFF
>TRBV15|TRBJ1-1|TRBD1|-
TGTGCCACCAGCAGAGATAGGGGGCCTTGGGACACTGAAGCTTTCTTT
CATSRDRGPWDTEAFF
>TRBV4-1|TRBJ2-5|-|few
TGCGCCAGCAGAGGGCGGACACAAGAGACCCAGTACTTC
CASRGRTQETQYF
>TRBV28|TRBJ2-1|-|-
TGTGCCAGCAGAGGAGCGGGCTATAGCTCCTACAATGAGCAGTTCTTC
CASRGAGYSSYNEQFF
>TRBV4-3|TRBJ1-1|-|few
TGCGCCAGCAGCCAAGCTGCCGTGACGGAAAAAGCTTTCTTT
CASSQAAVTEKAFF
>TRBV6-1|TRBJ2-3|TRBD2|-
TGTGCCAGCGGGAGGCTAGCGGGGAGCCCGACAGATACGCAGTATTTT
CASGRLAGSPTDTQYF
>TRBV7-3|TRBJ2-1|-|few
TGTGCCAGCAGCTTATCCGGACTCTCCAACAATGAGCAGTTCTTC
CASSLSGLSNNEQFF
>TRBV6-6|TRBJ1-1|-|-
TGTGCCAGCAGTTATTTTCCGACAAGCCGTTTCACTGAAGCTTTCTTT
CASSYFPTSRFTEAFF
>TRBV12-3/TRBV12-4|TRBJ2-7|TRBD1|-
TGTGTCAGCAGACCTGGGACAGGACAGTTCTACGAGCAGTACTTC
CVSRPGTGQFYEQYF
>TRBV27|TRBJ1-1|TRBD1|-
TGTGCCAGCAGTCCCGGGACAGGGATACGTACTGAAGCTTTCTTT
CASSPGTGIRTEAFF
>TRBV29-1|TRBJ1-2|TRBD1|-
TGCAGCGTTCCGGGACAGGGGAACTATGGCTACACCTTC
CSVPGQGNYGYTF
>TRBV12-3/TRBV12-4|TRBJ1-5|-|few
TGTGCCAGCAGTTTTGGGGCCGACAGGATGGTCAATCAGCCCCAGCATTTT
CASSFGADRMVNQPQHF
>TRBV7-2|TRBJ2-3|TRBD2|many
TGTGCCAGCAGCTCCTCGGGGAGCGGGGGGCCCGCAGATACGCAGTATTTT
CASSSSGSGGPADTQYF
>TRBV5-6|TRBJ1-4|-|-
TGTGCCAGCAGCTTGGTCCCTGATCCTAATGAAAAACTGTTTTTT
CASSLVPDPNEKLFF
>TRBV19|TRBJ2-3|-|-
TGTGCCAGTGGTCGGGACTTTCTCACAGATACGCAGTATTTT
CASGRDFLTDTQYF
>TRBV19|TRBJ1-5|-|few
TGTGCCAGTAGTGAGGGGGGCTATCAGCCCCAGCATTTT
CASSEGGYQPQHF
>TRBV6-5|TRBJ2-3|-|few
TGTGCCAGCAGTTACTCACCTTCCGCAGATACGCAGTATTTT
CASSYSPSADTQYF
>TRBV6-1|TRBJ2-1|TRBD2|few
TGTGCCAGCACCCCCGAGGTAGCGGGGGGGCCCTATGAGCAGTTCTTC
CASTPEVAGGPYEQFF
>TRBV11-2|TRBJ1-1|-|-
TGTGCCAGCAGCTTAGAAATCGTTGGAATGGACACTGAAGCTTTCTTT
CASSLEIVGMDTEAFF
>TRBV7-4|TRBJ2-1|TRBD2|-
TGTGCCAGCATGGGGAGGGCCCGGAATGAGCAGTTCTTC
CASMGRARNEQFF
>TRBV7-9|TRBJ2-6|TRBD1|-
TGTGCCAGCGGGGACAGCCATCTCTCTGGGACCAACGTCCTGACTTTC
CASGDSHLSGTNVLTF
>TRBV6-2/TRBV6-3|TRBJ1-1|-|once
TGTGCCAGCAGTCCTCCGAGTTGGACTGAAGCTTTCTTT
CASSPPSWTEAFF
>TRBV20-1|TRBJ2-7|TRBD1|few
TGCAGTGCTAGGCTAGTGGGACAGGGGGACTACGAGCAGTACTTC
CSARLVGQGDYEQYF
>TRBV12-3/TRBV12-4|TRBJ1-1|TRBD1|-
TGTGCCAGCAGTTTTACAGGGGGCCTGAACACTGAAGCTTTCTTT
CASSFTGGLNTEAFF
>TRBV7-8|TRBJ1-1|-|many
TGTGCCAGCAGCGATAATACCAGGCGGGGCGGTGAAGCTTTCTTT
CASSDNTRRGGEAFF
>TRBV7-8|TRBJ1-3|-|many
TGTGCCAGCAGCTCCGCCGCAGGCACTGGAAACACCATATATTTT
CASSSAAGTGNTIYF
>TRBV10-3|TRBJ1-2|-|-
TGTGCCATCAGGGGGTTCTATGGCTACACCTTC
CAIRGFYGYTF
>TRBV6-6|TRBJ2-4|TRBD2|-
TGTGCCAGCAGTACGGGGGGAATTCAGTACTTC
CASSTGGIQYF
>TRBV20-1|TRBJ1-5|TRBD1|-
TGCAGTGCCCCTAGCCGACAGGGGGCGAGGGGCAATCAGCCCCAGCATTTT
CSAPSRQGARGNQPQHF
>TRBV14|TRBJ2-3|-|-
TGTGCCAGCAGCCAGAAACAAATTCGGACCCACCGCCTCACAGATACGCAGTATTTT
CASSQKQIRTHRLTDTQYF
>TRBV29-1|TRBJ1-2|TRBD1|-
TGCAGCGTTGCCGGGACAGGTTTCAACTATGGCTACACCTTC
CSVAGTGFNYGYTF
>TRBV12-3/TRBV12-4|TRBJ1-6|TRBD1|many
TGTGCCAGCAGCACCACACGGGACAGCGCTTCACCCCTCCACTTT
CASSTTRDSASPLHF
>TRBV14|TRBJ1-2|-|few
TGTGCCAGCAGCCAAGCGGGAGGGCCCCAGGTCTATGGCTACACCTTC
CASSQAGGPQVYGYTF
>TRBV6-4|TRBJ2-1|TRBD2|-
TGTGCCAGCAGTGAGCTAGCGGGGGGGCCAGATGAGCAGTTCTTC
CASSELAGGPDEQFF
>TRBV2|TRBJ2-5|TRBD2|-
TGTGCCAGCCCCCTTGTAGCGGGGGAGTACCAAGAGACCCAGTACTTC
CASPLVAGEYQETQYF
>TRBV4-1|TRBJ1-1|TRBD1|-
TGCGCCAGCAGCCAAGACCCTGACAGGGTAAAAACTGAAGCTTTCTTT
CASSQDPDRVKTEAFF
>TRBV7-2|TRBJ2-7|-|many
TGTGCCAGCAGCTTAGTCCCAGGAAGTCTTGACGAGCAGTACTTC
CASSLVPGSLDEQYF
>TRBV29-1|TRBJ2-6|-|-
TGCAGCGTTGAGGGTCACTCTGGGGCCAACGTCCTGACTTTC
CSVEGHSGANVLTF
>TRBV7-6|TRBJ1-2|TRBD1|once
TGTGCCAGCAGTACGGGCGGACAGGGGCCTGACTATGGCTACACCTTC
CASSTGGQGPDYGYTF
>TRBV7-9|TRBJ1-1|-|few
TGTGCCAGCAGCTTTATGACTGACACTGAAGCTTTCTTT
CASSFMTDTEAFF
>TRBV6-2/TRBV6-3|TRBJ1-2|-|-
TGTGCCAGCAGTTGGCTTACGGACCTCCCAGGCTACACCTTC
CASSWLTDLPGYTF
>TRBV4-1|TRBJ2-1|TRBD2|-
TGCGCCAGCAGCCTCCCGGGGGGAGGCGGTGAGCAGTTCTTC
CASSLPGGGGEQFF
>TRBV15|TRBJ1-3|-|-
TGTGCCACCAGCAGCGCTTCTGGAAACACCATATATTTT
CATSSASGNTIYF
>TRBV27|TRBJ2-1|TRBD2|-
TGTGCCAGCTCGGTGACTAGCGGGGGGCGGGTGAATGAGCAGTTCTTC
CASSVTSGGRVNEQFF
>TRBV24-1|TRBJ2-1|-|-
TGTGCCACCAGTCCAGTTAAGGGGCCCGCGGGCGGGCAGTTCTTC
CATSPVKGPAGGQFF
>TRBV7-2|TRBJ1-2|-|many
TGTGCCAGCAGCTTAGAGGGAAGCGACTATGGCTACACCTTC
CASSLEGSDYGYTF
>TRBV6-5|TRBJ2-2|-|-
TGTGCCAGCAGGGGAAACGAGCTGGGCGGGGAGCTGTTTTTT
CASRGNELGGELFF
>TRBV7-8|TRBJ1-1|-|-
TGTGCCACCTCGGTTACAAGAACGAACACTGAAGCTTTCTTT
CATSVTRTNTEAFF
>TRBV4-1|TRBJ1-2|-|-
TGCGCCAGCAGCCAAGATAGTGCCTCCGTGAACTATGGCTACACCTTC
CASSQDSASVNYGYTF
>TRBV28|TRBJ2-1|TRBD1|many
TGTGCCATCACCGGGACAGGGTACAATGAGCAGTTCTTC
CAITGTGYNEQFF
>TRBV12-5|TRBJ1-2|-|few
TGTGCTAGTGCCACCGGGGGGCTGGGCTACACCTTC
CASATGGLGYTF
>TRBV6-1|TRBJ1-5|-|-
TGTGCCAGCAGTGCGGGACAAACCAATCAGCCCCAGCATTTT
CASSAGQTNQPQHF
>TRBV12-3/TRBV12-4|TRBJ2-2|-|-
TGTGCCAGCAGTTTCGGTTACACCGGGGAGCTGTTTTTT
CASSFGYTGELFF
>TRBV7-2|TRBJ2-3|-|many
TGTGCCAGCAGCCGCGGGTTCAAAGAGCTAGATACGCAGTATTTT
CASSRGFKELDTQYF
>TRBV15|TRBJ2-4|TRBD1|few
TGTGCCACCAGCAGCTCTCCGGGACAGCCTACTAAAATAATAGCCAAAAACATTCAGTACTTC
CATSSSPGQPTKIIAKNIQYF
>TRBV27|TRBJ2-2|-|-
TGTGCCAGCAGTTTAGGGGGTCACCTGAACACCGGGGAGCTGTTTTTT
CASSLGGHLNTGELFF